This T cell receptor (beta chain) stems from a study of beta chain features in type 1 diabetes. On this clone: Its target is unknown.

Expressed TCRB transcripts were sequenced because the isolated RNA had all been reverse transcribed beforehand. Deep immunoSEQ sequencing covered naive, central memory and regulatory T cell samples. The assay was immunoSEQ multiplex PCR, and TCRdb's table has in-frame clones only and misses some. The table records 900,000 or so clones, roughly a sixth of them present only once. Germline loops: CDR1 SGHDN, CDR2 FVKESK. The J segment lost 5 bases and the V segment lost 0 bases, leaving 5 bases of the junction unmatched. The CDR3 totals 15 residues. One heparinised draw of blood, averaging around 120 mL, came from each donor. Study-wide points: Junctions at VDJ sites from type 1 diabetes patients had fewer insertions and more deletions. Sampled from patients, naive, central memory and Treg TCRB repertoires appeared more similar than those sampled from healthy donors.

The sequence derives from a woman aged 18-29 years in good health. Sequenced: naive CD4+ T cells from blood. The V call is TRBV14, the J call TRBJ1-1; 8 bases match TRBD1. CDR3 amino acids: CASSQDGRGRTEAFF. Written as DNA, the CDR3 is TGTGCCAGCAGCCAAGATGGCAGGGGGCGGACTGAAGCTTTCTTT.